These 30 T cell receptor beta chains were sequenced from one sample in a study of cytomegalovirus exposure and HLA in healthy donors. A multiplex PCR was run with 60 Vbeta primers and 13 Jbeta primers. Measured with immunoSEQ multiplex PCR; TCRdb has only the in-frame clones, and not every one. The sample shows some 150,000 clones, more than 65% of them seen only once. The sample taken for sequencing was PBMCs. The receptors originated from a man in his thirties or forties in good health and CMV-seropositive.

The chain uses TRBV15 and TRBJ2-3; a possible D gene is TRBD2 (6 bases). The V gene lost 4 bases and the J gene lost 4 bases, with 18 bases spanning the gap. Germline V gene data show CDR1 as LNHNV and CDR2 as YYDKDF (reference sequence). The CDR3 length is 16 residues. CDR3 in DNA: TGTGCCACCAGCAAGACCGGAGGGGCTGGGTCAGATACGCAGTATTTT. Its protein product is CATSKTGGAGSDTQYF.

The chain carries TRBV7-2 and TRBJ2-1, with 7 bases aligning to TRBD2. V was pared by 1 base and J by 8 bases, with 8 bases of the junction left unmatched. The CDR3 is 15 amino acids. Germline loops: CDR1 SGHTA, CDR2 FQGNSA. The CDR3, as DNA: TGTGCCAGCAGCTTAGGCGGGGGTCATAGGGATGAGCAGTTCTTC. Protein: CASSLGGGHRDEQFF. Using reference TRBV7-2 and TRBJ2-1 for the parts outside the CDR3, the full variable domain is GAGVSQSPSNKVTEKGKDVELRCDPISGHTALYWYRQSLGQGLEFLIYFQGNSAPDKSGLPSDRFSAERTGGSVSTLTIQRTQQEDSAVYLCASSLGGGHRDEQFFGPGTRLTVL.

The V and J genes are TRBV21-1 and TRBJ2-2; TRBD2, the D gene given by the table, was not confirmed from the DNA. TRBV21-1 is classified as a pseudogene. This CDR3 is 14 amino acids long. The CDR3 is CASRAQTGSGELFF. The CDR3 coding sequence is TGTGCCAGTCGAGCCCAGACGGGTTCCGGGGAGCTGTTTTTT.

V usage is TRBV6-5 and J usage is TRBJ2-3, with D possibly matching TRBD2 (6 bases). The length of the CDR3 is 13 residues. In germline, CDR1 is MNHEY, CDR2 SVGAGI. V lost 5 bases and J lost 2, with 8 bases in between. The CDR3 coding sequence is TGTGCCAGCAGTAGGGACTCCACAGATACGCAGTATTTT. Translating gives CASSRDSTDTQYF.

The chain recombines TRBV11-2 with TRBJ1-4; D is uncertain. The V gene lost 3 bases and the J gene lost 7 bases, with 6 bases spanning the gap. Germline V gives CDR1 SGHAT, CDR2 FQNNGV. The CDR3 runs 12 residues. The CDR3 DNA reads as TGTGCCAGCAGCTTCGGACTTGAAAAACTGTTTTTT. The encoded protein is CASSFGLEKLFF. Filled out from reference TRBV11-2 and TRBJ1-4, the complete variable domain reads EAGVAQSPRYKIIEKRQSVAFWCNPISGHATLYWYQQILGQGPKLLIQFQNNGVVDDSQLPKDRFSAERLKGVDSTLKIQPAKLEDSAVYLCASSFGLEKLFFGSGTQLSVL.

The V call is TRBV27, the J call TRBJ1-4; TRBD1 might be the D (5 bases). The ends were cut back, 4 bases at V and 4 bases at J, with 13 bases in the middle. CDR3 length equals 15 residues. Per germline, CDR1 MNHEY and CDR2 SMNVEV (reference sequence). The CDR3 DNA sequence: TGTGCCAGCAGTTCGCCCGAGACAGATAATGAAAAACTGTTTTTT. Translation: CASSSPETDNEKLFF.

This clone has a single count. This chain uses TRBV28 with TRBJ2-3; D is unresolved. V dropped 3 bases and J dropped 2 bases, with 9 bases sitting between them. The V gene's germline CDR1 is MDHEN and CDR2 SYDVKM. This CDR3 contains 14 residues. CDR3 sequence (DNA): TGTGCCAGCAGTTTCCACAGTTCCACAGATACGCAGTATTTT. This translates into CASSFHSSTDTQYF.

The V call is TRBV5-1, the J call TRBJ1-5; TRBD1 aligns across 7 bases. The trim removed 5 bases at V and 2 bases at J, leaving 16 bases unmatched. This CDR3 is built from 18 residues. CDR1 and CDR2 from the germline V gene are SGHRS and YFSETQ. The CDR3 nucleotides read TGCGCCAGCAGGAGAGGACGAGACAGGGTCGTTCGCAATCAGCCCCAGCATTTT. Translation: CASRRGRDRVVRNQPQHF.

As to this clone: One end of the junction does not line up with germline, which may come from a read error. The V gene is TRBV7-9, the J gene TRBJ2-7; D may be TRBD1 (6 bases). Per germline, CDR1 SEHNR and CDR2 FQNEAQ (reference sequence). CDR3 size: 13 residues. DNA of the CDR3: TGTTCCAGCAGCTTACAGGGCCTGGCCGAGCAGTACTTC. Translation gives CSSSLQGLAEQYF.

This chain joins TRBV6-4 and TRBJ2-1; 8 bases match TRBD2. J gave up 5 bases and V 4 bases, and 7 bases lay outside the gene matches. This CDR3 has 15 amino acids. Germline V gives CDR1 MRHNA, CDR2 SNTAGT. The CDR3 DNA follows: TGTGCCAGCAGTGTTGCCAGCGGGGGAAACAATGAGCAGTTCTTC. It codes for CASSVASGGNNEQFF.

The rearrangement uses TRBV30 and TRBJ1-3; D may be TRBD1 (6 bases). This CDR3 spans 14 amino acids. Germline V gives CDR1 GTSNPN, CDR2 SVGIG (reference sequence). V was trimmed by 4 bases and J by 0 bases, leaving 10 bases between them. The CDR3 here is CAWKGTNSGNTIYF. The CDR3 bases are TGTGCCTGGAAGGGGACAAACTCTGGAAACACCATATATTTT.

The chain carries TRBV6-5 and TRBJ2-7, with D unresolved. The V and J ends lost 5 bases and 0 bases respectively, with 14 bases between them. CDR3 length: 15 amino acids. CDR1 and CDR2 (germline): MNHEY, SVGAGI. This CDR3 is CASSPLSAASYEQYF. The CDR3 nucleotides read TGTGCCAGCAGTCCACTCTCGGCGGCCTCCTACGAGCAGTACTTC.

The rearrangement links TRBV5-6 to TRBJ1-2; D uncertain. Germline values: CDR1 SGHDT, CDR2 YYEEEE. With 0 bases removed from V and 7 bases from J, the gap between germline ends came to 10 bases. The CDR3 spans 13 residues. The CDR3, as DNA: TGTGCCAGCAGCTTGGGCGCCTCCTCTGGCTACACCTTC. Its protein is CASSLGASSGYTF.

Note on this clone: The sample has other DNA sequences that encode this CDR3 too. The CDR3 loop is CASSLGLIYEQYF. CDR3 nucleotide sequence: TGTGCCAGCAGCTTAGGACTGATCTACGAGCAGTACTTC. The chain carries TRBV7-9 and TRBJ2-7, with D uncertain. V lost 1 base and J 3 bases, leaving 7 bases between the germline ends. Germline CDR1 and CDR2: SEHNR and FQNEAQ (reference sequence). The CDR3 loop spans 13 amino acids.

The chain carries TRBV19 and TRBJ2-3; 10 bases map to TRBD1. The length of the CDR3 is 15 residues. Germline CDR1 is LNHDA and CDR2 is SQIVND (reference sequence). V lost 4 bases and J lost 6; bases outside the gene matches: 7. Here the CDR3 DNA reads TGTGCCAGTAGTAGGCCGGGACAGGGGTCGGATACGCAGTATTTT. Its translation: CASSRPGQGSDTQYF.

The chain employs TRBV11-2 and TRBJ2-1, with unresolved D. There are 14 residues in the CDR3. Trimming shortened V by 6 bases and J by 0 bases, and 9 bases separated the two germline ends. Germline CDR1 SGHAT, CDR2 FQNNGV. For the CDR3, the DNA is TGTGCCAGCAGGCGAGGTAGCTCCTACAATGAGCAGTTCTTC. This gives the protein CASRRGSSYNEQFF.

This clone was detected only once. The CDR3 is CASSYKIGEGTDTQYF. Here the CDR3 DNA reads TGTGCCAGCAGTTACAAGATAGGGGAGGGCACAGATACGCAGTATTTT. The V gene is TRBV6-5, the J gene TRBJ2-3; D is possibly TRBD2 (6 bases). V was shortened by 2 bases and J by 1 base, with 13 bases between the two germline ends. CDR1 and CDR2 (germline): MNHEY, SVGAGI. The CDR3 spans 16 residues.

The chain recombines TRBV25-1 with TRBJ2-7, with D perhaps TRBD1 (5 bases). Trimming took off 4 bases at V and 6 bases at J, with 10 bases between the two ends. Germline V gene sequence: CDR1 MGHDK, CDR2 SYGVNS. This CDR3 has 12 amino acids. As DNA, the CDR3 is TGTGCCAGCAGTGGTGGACATCTCGAGCAGTACTTC. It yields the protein CASSGGHLEQYF.

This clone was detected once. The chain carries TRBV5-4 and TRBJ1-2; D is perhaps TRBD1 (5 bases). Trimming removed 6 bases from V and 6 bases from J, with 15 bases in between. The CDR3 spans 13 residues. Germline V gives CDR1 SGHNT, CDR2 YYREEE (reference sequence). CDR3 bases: TGTGCCAGCAACACTCAGGGTTCGGATGGCTACACCTTC. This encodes CASNTQGSDGYTF.

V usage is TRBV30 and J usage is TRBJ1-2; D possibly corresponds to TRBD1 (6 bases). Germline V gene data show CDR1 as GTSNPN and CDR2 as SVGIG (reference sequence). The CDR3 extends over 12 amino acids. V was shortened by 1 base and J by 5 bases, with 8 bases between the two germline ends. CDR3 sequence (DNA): TGTGCCTGGAGTGCACAGGGATATGGCTACACCTTC. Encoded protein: CAWSAQGYGYTF.

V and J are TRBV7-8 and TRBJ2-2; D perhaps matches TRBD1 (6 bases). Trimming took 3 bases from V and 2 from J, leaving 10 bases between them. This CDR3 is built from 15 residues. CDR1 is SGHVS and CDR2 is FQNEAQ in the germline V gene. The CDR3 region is CASSFGQINTGELFF. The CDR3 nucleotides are TGTGCCAGCAGCTTTGGACAGATAAACACCGGGGAGCTGTTTTTT.

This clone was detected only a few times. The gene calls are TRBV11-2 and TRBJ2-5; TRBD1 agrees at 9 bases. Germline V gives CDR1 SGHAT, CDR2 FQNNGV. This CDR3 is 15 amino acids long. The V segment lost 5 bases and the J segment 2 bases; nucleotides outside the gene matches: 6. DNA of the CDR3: TGTGCCAGCAGCCGAGGGACAGGGAAACAAGAGACCCAGTACTTC. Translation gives CASSRGTGKQETQYF.

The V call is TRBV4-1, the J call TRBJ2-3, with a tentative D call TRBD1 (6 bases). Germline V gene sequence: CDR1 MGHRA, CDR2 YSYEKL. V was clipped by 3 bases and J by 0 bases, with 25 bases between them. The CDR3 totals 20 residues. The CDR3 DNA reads TGCGCCAGCAGCCAGATGACCGGGACACCCCGACCTCCTAGCACAGATACGCAGTATTTT. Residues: CASSQMTGTPRPPSTDTQYF.

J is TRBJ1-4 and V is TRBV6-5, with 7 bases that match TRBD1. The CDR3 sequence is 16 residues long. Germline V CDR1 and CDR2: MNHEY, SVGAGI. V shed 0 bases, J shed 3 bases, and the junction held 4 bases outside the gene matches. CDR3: CASSYSWDSPNEKLFF. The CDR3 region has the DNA TGTGCCAGCAGTTACTCGTGGGACAGCCCTAATGAAAAACTGTTTTTT.

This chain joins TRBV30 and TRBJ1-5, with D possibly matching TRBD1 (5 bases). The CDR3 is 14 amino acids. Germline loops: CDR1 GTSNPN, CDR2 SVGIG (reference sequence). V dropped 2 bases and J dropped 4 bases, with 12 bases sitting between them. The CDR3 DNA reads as TGTGCCTGGAGTACCTCGACAGTTAATCAGCCCCAGCATTTT. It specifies CAWSTSTVNQPQHF.

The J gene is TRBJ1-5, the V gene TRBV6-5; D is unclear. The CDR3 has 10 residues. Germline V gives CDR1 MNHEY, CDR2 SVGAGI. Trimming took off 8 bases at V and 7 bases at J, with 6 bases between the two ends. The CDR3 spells CASPSQPQHF. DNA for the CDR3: TGTGCCAGCCCGAGCCAGCCCCAGCATTTT.

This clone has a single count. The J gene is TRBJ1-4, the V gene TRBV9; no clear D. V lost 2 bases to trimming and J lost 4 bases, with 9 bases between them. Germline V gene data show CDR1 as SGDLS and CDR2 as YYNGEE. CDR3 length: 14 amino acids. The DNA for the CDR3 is TGTGCCAGCAGCGTTGGGAGACTTAATGAAAAACTGTTTTTT. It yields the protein CASSVGRLNEKLFF.

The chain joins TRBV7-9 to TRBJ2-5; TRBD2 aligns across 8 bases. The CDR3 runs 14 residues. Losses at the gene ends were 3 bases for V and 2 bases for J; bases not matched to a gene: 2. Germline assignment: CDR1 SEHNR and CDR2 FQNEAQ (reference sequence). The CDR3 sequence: CASSLTSAQETQYF. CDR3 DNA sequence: TGTGCCAGCAGCTTGACTAGCGCACAAGAGACCCAGTACTTC.

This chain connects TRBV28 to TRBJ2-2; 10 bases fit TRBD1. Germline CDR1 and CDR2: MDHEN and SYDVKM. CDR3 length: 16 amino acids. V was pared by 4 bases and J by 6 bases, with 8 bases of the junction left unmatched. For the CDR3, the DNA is TGTGCCAGCAGTTCTTCCGGGACAGGGGATGCCGGGGAGCTGTTTTTT. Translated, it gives CASSSSGTGDAGELFF. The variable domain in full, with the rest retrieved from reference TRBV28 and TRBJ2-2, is DVKVTQSSRYLVKRTGEKVFLECVQDMDHENMFWYRQDPGLGLRLIYFSYDVKMKEKGDIPEGYSVSREKKERFSLILESASTNQTSMYLCASSSSGTGDAGELFFGEGSRLTVL.

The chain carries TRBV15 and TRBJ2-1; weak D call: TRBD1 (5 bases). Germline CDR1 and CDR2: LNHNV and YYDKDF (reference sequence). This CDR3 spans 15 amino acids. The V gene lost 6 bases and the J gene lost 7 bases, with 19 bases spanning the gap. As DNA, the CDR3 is TGTGCCACCAGAAAGGCCCGGCAGGGTGGGAATGAGCAGTTCTTC. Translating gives CATRKARQGGNEQFF.